These 8 T cell receptor beta chains share one sample of origin, sequenced in a study of tumor-infiltrating lymphocytes in primary liver carcinoma. From 500 ng of total RNA, TCR beta-specific cDNA was reverse-transcribed using a constant-region primer. Three-round nested multiplex PCR performed with slightly modified ARM-PCR produced the TCR beta libraries. The two initial PCR rounds, roughly 10 cycles each, used TRBV1-TRBV30 forward and C-beta reverse primers. TCRdb re-analysed the multiplex PCR reads in MiXCR, keeping a single row per CDR3 protein. The profile shows 150,000 to 200,000 distinct CDR3 sequences, less than 65% of them singletons. Unsorted whole blood supplied the RNA, and germline DNA was extracted too. What was sequenced was peripheral blood. These receptors were obtained from a woman in her fifties or sixties with primary liver carcinoma and hepatitis B virus infection.

By share of the sample, this clonotype is medium-sized. The chain couples TRBV11-2 to TRBJ2-3; 9 nucleotides match TRBD1. V was clipped by 4 bases and J by 6 bases; unmatched bases: 17. The CDR3 runs to 18 residues. The germline V gene encodes CDR1 SGHAT and CDR2 FQNNGV. As DNA, the CDR3 is TGTGCCAGCAGCTCCTCCCCGGGACAGGGATGGGACTTGGATACGCAGTATTTT. Its protein product is CASSSSPGQGWDLDTQYF.

For this clonotype: One end of the junction does not line up with germline, which may come from a read error. This chain joins TRBV11-2 and TRBJ1-3; D gene ambiguous. Looked up from germline, CDR1 is SGHAT and CDR2 is FQNNGV. The CDR3 loop spans 21 amino acids. The CDR3 protein is CASSETEGSFTSPISGNTTYF. In nucleotides, the CDR3 is TGTGCCAGCAGTGAGACTGAGGGTTCCTTCACCTCCCCTATCTCTGGAAACACCACATATTTT.

This clonotype was seen at least ten times. The chain employs TRBV11-3 and TRBJ2-3, with TRBD2 as a possible D gene (6 bases). Germline assignment: CDR1 SGHNT and CDR2 YENEEA. This CDR3 is 16 amino acids long. Trimming shortened V by 1 base and J by 2 bases, and 13 bases separated the two germline ends. The CDR3 is CASSLGLARNTDTQYF. Here the CDR3 DNA reads TGTGCCAGCAGCTTAGGGCTAGCGAGAAACACAGATACGCAGTATTTT.

The V call is TRBV6-1, the J call TRBJ2-3, with 8 bases that match TRBD2. Germline assignment: CDR1 MNHNS and CDR2 SASEGT. V trimming: 5 bases; J trimming: 4 bases; junction bases outside the gene matches: 8. This CDR3 has 15 residues. The CDR3, as DNA: TGTGCCAGCAGTAAGGGACTAGTGTCCCCAGATACGCAGTATTTT. Translated: CASSKGLVSPDTQYF.

About this clonotype itself: The junction shows a germline mismatch at one end, possibly a read error. The V call is TRBV6-5, the J call TRBJ2-5, with D perhaps TRBD2 (6 bases). CDR1 and CDR2 (germline): MNHEY, SVGAGI. The CDR3 totals 14 residues. In DNA, the CDR3 is TGTGCCAGCTGGAGGGCGCAGGTGGCGGAGACCCAATACTTC. The encoded protein is CASWRAQVAETQYF.

This clonotype has just one count. The genes are TRBV11-1 and TRBJ2-1, with TRBD2 matching 8 bases. The germline gives CDR1 SGHAT, CDR2 FQDESV (reference sequence). The CDR3 extends over 17 amino acids. Germline trimming cut 6 bases from V and 9 bases from J; bases unmatched to any gene: 19. This CDR3 is CASRLRTSTSGLGEQFF. The CDR3 bases are TGTGCCAGCAGACTCAGGACTAGCACTAGCGGCTTGGGTGAGCAGTTCTTC.

A word on this clonotype: A junction end diverges from the germline sequence, so it may reflect a read error. The chain carries TRBV7-9 and TRBJ1-2; no clear D. The CDR3 spans 12 residues. Germline V CDR1 and CDR2: SEHNR, FQNEAQ (reference sequence). The CDR3 region has the DNA TGTACCAGCAGCCGATTACACTATGGCTACACCTTC. Translating gives CTSSRLHYGYTF.

As to this clonotype: A much larger clone differs by one base, so this may be a read error. Here the CDR3 omits its conserved ending phenylalanine or tryptophan, so a read error is the likely source. The DNA is left out, because the CDR3 cannot be placed on it with certainty; the CDR3 is given as TCRdb lists it. This sequence joins TRBV21-1 and TRBJ2-5; TRBD1, the D gene given by the table, was not confirmed from the DNA. TRBV21-1 is a recognized pseudogene. The CDR3 contains 18 residues when both ends are counted. CDR3 loop: CASSPPQGKRRRQETQYL.